The sample holds many counts of the clone carrying this T cell receptor beta chain. No antigen is known for it. TCRdb recomputed calls from the 5' RACE reads with MiXCR, one row per CDR3 protein. The sample lists 130,000 or so distinct CDR3 sequences; about 3.2% were seen once. The data belong to a study of neurological immune-mediated disorders. Study outcomes and limitations: One related-CDR3 cluster, found by phylogenetic grouping, held repertoires of 18 of 34 multiple sclerosis patients and is a possible signature. The level of TCR clonal expansion was highest in patients with HTLV-1-associated myelopathy and lowest in multiple sclerosis, where it fell below the level seen in healthy controls.

V lost 5 bases, J lost 6 bases, and 14 bases lay in between. The germline gives CDR1 SEHNR, CDR2 FQNEAQ (reference sequence). The CDR3 spans 14 residues. Sequencing was done on a sample of PBMCs. The clonotype comes from a woman between 25 and 40 years old with multiple sclerosis. The chain joins TRBV7-9 to TRBJ1-5; D call uncertain. The CDR3 DNA follows: TGTGCCAGCAGCCCCAATAGCCAATCTCAGCCCCAGCATTTT. Its translation is CASSPNSQSQPQHF.